One TCR beta chain is described in this entry. What it binds is not known. Several immunoSEQ plates received, in even portions, the genomic DNA of each subset. The data were produced by immunoSEQ multiplex PCR, yet TCRdb's version contains in-frame clones alone and is incomplete. Among more than 2 million clones listed, 90% to 95% were seen once. CD45RO-negative cells were positively selected for CCR7, leaving out terminally differentiated effector memory CD45RA+ cells. These data come from a study of shared clonotypes between healthy human individuals. In the study overall: There were three CD4 naive, three CD4 memory, two CD8 naive and one CD8 memory plates per donor.

Germline-derived CDR1 and CDR2 are KGHSH and LQKENI. The CDR3 has 12 residues. Trimming took off 5 bases at V and 3 bases at J, with 4 bases between the two ends. Findings and caveats of the study: Sampling covered nothing but blood. Tissue TCR repertoires likely differ from those found in blood. Naive subsets generally had larger estimated richness than memory subsets.

The chain recombines TRBV18 with TRBJ2-2; no clear D. The sequence was obtained from a man aged 18 to 29 in good health. Some clones in this sample may be carry-over from other donors' samples. The sequencing input was naive CD8+ T cells from PBMCs. DNA of the CDR3: TGTGCCAGCTCATCAGACACCGGGGAGCTGTTTTTT. Encoded protein: CASSSDTGELFF.